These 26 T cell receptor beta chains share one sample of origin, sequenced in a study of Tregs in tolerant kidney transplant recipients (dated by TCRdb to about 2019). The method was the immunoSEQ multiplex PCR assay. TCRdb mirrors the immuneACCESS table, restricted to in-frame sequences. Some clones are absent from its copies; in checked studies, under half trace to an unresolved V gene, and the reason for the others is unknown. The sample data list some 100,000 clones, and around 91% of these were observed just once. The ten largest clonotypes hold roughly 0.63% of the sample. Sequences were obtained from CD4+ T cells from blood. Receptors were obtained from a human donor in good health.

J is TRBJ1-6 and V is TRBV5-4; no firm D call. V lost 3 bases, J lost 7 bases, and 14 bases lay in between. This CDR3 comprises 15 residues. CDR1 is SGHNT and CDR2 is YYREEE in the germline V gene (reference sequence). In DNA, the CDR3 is TGTGCCAGCAGCTCACCGACGGGTCGGAATTCACCCCTCCACTTT. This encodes CASSSPTGRNSPLHF.

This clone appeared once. CDR3 sequence: CAISPSASSYGYTF. CDR3 bases: TGTGCCATCAGCCCGAGTGCCTCATCCTATGGCTACACCTTC. J is TRBJ1-2 and V is TRBV10-3; D is ambiguous. Trimming stripped 6 bases from V and 4 bases from J, with 15 bases between. Germline CDR1 and CDR2: ENHRY and SYGVKD. The CDR3 is 14 residues long.

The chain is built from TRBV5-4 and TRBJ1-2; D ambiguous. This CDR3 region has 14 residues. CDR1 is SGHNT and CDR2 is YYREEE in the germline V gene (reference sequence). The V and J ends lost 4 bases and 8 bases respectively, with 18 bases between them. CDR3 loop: CASSPRTDPWGYTF. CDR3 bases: TGTGCCAGCAGCCCCCGGACTGATCCTTGGGGCTACACCTTC.

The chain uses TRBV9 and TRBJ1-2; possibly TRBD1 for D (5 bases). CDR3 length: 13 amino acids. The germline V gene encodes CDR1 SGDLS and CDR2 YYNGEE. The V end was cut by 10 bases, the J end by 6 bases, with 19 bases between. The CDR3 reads CASFRTNFNGYTF. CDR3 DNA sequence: TGTGCCTCCTTTAGGACAAACTTTAATGGCTACACCTTC.

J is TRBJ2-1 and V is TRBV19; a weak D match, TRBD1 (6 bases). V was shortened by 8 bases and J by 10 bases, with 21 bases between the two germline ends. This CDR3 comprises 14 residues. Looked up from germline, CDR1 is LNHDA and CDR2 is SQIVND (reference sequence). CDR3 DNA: TGTGCCAGTTCCGACCGGGACACCTTTGGGGAGCAGTTCTTC. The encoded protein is CASSDRDTFGEQFF.

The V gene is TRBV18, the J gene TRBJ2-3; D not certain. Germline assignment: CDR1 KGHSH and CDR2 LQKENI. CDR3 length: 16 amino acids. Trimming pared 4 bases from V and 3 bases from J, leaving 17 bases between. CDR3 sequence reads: CASSRGRPSTTDTQYF. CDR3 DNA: TGTGCCAGCTCACGTGGACGGCCCTCGACGACAGATACGCAGTATTTT.

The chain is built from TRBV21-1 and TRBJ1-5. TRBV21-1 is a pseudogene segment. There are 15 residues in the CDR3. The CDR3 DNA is TGTGCCAGCAGCCCCCTATGGCTGAGCAATCAGCCCCAGCATTTT. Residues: CASSPLWLSNQPQHF.

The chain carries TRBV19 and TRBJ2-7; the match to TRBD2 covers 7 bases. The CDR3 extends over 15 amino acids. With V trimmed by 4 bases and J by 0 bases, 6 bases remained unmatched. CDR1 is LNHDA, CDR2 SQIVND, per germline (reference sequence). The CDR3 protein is CASSKVTGGSYEQYF. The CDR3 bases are TGTGCCAGTAGTAAGGTGACGGGGGGCTCCTACGAGCAGTACTTC.

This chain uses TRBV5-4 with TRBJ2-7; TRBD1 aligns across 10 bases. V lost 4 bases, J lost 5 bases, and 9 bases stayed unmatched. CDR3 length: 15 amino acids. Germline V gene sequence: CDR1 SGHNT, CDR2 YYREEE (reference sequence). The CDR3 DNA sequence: TGTGCCAGCAGCCTCCCCGACAGGGGGCAGCACGAGCAGTACTTC. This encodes CASSLPDRGQHEQYF.

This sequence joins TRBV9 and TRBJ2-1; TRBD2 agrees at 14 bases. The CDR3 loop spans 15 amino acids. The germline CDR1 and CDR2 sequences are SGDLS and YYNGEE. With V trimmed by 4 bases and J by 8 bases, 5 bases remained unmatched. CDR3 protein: CASSPGTSGSHEQFF. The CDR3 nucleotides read TGTGCCAGCAGCCCCGGGACTAGCGGGAGTCATGAGCAGTTCTTC.

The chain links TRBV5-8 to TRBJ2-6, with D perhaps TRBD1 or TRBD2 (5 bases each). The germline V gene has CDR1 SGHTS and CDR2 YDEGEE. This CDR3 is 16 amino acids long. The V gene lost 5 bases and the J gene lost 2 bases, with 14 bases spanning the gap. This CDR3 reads CASRGTAVTGANVLTF. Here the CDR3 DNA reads TGTGCCAGCAGGGGGACGGCTGTTACTGGGGCCAACGTCCTGACTTTC.

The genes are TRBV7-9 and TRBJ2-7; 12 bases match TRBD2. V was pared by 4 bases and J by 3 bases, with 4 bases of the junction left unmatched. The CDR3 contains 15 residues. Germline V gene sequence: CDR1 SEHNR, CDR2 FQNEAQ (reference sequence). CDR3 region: CASSSGLAGNYEQYF. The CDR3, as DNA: TGTGCCAGCAGCTCTGGACTAGCGGGAAACTACGAGCAGTACTTC. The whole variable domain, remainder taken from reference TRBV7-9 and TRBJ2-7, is DTGVSQNPRHKITKRGQNVTFRCDPISEHNRLYWYRQTLGQGPEFLTYFQNEAQLEKSRLLSDRFSAERPKGSFSTLEIQRTEQGDSAMYLCASSSGLAGNYEQYFGPGTRLTVT.

This CDR3 is CASSLGRASYNEQFF. The DNA for the CDR3 is TGTGCCAGCAGCTTAGGGAGGGCCTCCTACAATGAGCAGTTCTTC. V is TRBV7-2 and J is TRBJ2-1; TRBD2 might be the D (6 bases). CDR1 is SGHTA and CDR2 is FQGNSA in the germline V gene. Trimming stripped 1 base from V and 0 bases from J, with 7 bases between. The CDR3 loop spans 15 amino acids.

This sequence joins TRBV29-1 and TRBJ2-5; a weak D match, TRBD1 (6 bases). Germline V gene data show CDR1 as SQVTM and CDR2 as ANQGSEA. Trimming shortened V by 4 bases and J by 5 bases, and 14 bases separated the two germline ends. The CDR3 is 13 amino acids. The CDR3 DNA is TGCAGCGTTGTCTCACAGGGCCGGGAGACCCAGTACTTC. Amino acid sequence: CSVVSQGRETQYF.

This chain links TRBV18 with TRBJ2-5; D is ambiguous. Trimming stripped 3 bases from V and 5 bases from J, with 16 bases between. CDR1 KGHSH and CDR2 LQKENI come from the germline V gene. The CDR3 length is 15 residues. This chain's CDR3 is CASSPTLNYGETQYF. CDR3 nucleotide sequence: TGTGCCAGCTCACCGACCCTTAATTACGGGGAGACCCAGTACTTC.

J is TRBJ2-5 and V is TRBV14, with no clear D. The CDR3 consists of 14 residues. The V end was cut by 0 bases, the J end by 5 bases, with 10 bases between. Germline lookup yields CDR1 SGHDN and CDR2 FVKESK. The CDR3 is CASSQDRLSETQYF. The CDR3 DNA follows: TGTGCCAGCAGCCAAGACAGGCTAAGCGAGACCCAGTACTTC.

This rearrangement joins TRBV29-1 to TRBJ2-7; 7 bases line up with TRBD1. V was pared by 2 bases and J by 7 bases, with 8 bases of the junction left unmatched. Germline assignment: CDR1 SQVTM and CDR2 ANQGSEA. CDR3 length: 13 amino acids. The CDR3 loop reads CSVERGPGLEQYF. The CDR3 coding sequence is TGCAGCGTTGAAAGGGGGCCCGGTTTAGAGCAGTACTTC.

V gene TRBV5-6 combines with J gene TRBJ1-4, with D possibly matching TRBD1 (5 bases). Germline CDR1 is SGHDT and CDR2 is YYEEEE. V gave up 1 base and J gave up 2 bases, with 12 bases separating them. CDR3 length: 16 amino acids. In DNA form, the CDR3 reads TGTGCCAGCAGCTTGCCCGGGGCTGCGACTAATGAAAAACTGTTTTTT. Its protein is CASSLPGAATNEKLFF. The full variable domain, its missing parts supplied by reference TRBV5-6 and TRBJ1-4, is DAGVTQSPTHLIKTRGQQVTLRCSPKSGHDTVSWYQQALGQGPQFIFQYYEEEERQRGNFPDRFSGHQFPNYSSELNVNALLLGDSALYLCASSLPGAATNEKLFFGSGTQLSVL.

CDR3 nucleotide sequence: TGTGCCAGCAGCCTCAGCGGGGCTGGCGGCTACACCTTC. This encodes CASSLSGAGGYTF. This rearrangement joins TRBV7-9 to TRBJ1-2; possible D gene TRBD1, 5 bases. Looked up from germline, CDR1 is SEHNR and CDR2 is FQNEAQ (reference sequence). This CDR3 contains 13 residues. V lost 5 bases and J 8 bases, leaving 15 bases between the germline ends.

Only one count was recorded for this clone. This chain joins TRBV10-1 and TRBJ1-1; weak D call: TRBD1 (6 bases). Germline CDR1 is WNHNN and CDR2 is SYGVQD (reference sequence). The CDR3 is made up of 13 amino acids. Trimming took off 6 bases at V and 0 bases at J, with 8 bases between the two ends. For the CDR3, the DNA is TGCGCCAGCAGCGGACAGATGAACACTGAAGCTTTCTTT. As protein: CASSGQMNTEAFF.

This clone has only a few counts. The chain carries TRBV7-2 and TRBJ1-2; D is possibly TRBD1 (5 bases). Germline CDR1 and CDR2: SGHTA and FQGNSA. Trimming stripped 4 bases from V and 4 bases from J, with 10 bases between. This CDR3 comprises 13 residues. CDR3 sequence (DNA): TGTGCCAGCAGCTCTCCGGGGCCCTATGGCTACACCTTC. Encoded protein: CASSSPGPYGYTF.

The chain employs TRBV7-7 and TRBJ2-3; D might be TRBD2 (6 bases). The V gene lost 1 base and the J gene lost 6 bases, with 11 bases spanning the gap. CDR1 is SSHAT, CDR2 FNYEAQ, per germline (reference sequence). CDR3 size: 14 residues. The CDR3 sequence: CASSLDRETDTQYF. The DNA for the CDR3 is TGTGCCAGCAGCTTAGATCGGGAGACGGATACGCAGTATTTT.

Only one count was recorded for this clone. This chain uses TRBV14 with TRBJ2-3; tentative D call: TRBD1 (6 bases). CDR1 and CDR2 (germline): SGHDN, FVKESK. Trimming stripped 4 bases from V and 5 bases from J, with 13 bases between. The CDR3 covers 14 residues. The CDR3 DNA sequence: TGTGCCAGCAGCCGTCGGACAGCTTTAGATACGCAGTATTTT. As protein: CASSRRTALDTQYF.

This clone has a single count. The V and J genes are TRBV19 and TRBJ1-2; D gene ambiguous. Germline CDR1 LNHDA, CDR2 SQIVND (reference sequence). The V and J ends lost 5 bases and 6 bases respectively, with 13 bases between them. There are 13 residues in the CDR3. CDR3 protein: CASSPITVNGYTF. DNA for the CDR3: TGTGCCAGTAGTCCCATCACTGTGAATGGCTACACCTTC. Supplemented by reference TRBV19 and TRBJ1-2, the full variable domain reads DGGITQSPKYLFRKEGQNVTLSCEQNLNHDAMYWYRQDPGQGLRLIYYSQIVNDFQKGDIAEGYSVSREKKESFPLTVTSAQKNPTAFYLCASSPITVNGYTFGSGTRLTVV.

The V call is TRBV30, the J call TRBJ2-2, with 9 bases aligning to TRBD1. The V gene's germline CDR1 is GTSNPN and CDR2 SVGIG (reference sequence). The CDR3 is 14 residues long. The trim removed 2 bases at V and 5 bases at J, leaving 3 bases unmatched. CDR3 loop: CAWSSGQGTGELFF. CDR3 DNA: TGTGCCTGGAGTAGCGGACAGGGGACCGGGGAGCTGTTTTTT.

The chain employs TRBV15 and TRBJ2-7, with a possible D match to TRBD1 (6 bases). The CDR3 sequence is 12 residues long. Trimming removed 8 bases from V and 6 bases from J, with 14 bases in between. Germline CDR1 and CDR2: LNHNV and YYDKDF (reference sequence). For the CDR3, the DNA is TGTGCCACCGGGCTTGGGGGCGCCGAGCAGTACTTC. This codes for CATGLGGAEQYF.